One and the same sample provided the 5 T cell receptor beta chains below, sequenced in a study of beta chain features in type 1 diabetes. The isolated RNA, all of it, was reverse transcribed, so expressed TCRB transcripts were what got sequenced. Repertoires were generated with immunoSEQ multiplex PCR, while TCRdb's copy carries only in-frame clones and drops some. The profile shows about 220,000 clones, roughly 11% of them singletons. Material for sequencing was central memory CD4+ T cells from blood. These receptors all stem from a man younger than 35 in good health.

This clone showed up just a few times. The rearrangement uses TRBV27 and TRBJ2-5, with D hard to call. This CDR3 contains 11 residues. V was clipped by 2 bases and J by 5 bases, with 3 bases between them. Germline loops: CDR1 MNHEY, CDR2 SMNVEV (reference sequence). The CDR3 region is CASSLMETQYF. As DNA, the CDR3 is TGTGCCAGCAGTTTAATGGAGACCCAGTACTTC.

This clone was seen a few times. The chain links TRBV28 to TRBJ2-4; D remains ambiguous. The CDR3 runs 17 residues. The V gene lost 1 base and the J gene lost 1 base, with 14 bases spanning the gap. The germline V gene has CDR1 MDHEN and CDR2 SYDVKM. The CDR3 nucleotides read TGTGCCAGCAGTTTATCATATAGGGTCGGCGCCAAAAACATTCAGTACTTC. Protein: CASSLSYRVGAKNIQYF. Complete variable domain (other parts from reference TRBV28 and TRBJ2-4): DVKVTQSSRYLVKRTGEKVFLECVQDMDHENMFWYRQDPGLGLRLIYFSYDVKMKEKGDIPEGYSVSREKKERFSLILESASTNQTSMYLCASSLSYRVGAKNIQYFGAGTRLSVL.

The chain recombines TRBV6-5 with TRBJ2-6; no clear D. Trimming removed 11 bases from V and 0 bases from J, with 8 bases in between. Germline lookup yields CDR1 MNHEY and CDR2 SVGAGI. The CDR3 loop spans 13 amino acids. In DNA form, the CDR3 reads TGTGCCTCCAGGCGCTCTGGGGCCAACGTCCTGACTTTC. Amino acid sequence: CASRRSGANVLTF.

The V and J genes are TRBV6-1 and TRBJ2-2; D not certain. Germline lookup yields CDR1 MNHNS and CDR2 SASEGT. Trimming left V 11 bases short and J 9 bases short, with 10 bases between. CDR3 length: 10 amino acids. The CDR3: CARSLRELFF. The CDR3 DNA sequence: TGTGCCCGCTCCCTCAGGGAGCTGTTTTTT.

This clone was found a few times. The V and J genes are TRBV19 and TRBJ1-2, with 11 bases aligning to TRBD1. Germline V gives CDR1 LNHDA, CDR2 SQIVND (reference sequence). With 10 bases clipped from V and 8 bases from J, the junction kept 15 bases outside the gene matches. The CDR3 loop spans 15 amino acids. CDR3: CATGAPDRGRGGYTF. The CDR3 bases are TGTGCCACCGGGGCCCCGGACAGGGGGCGCGGAGGCTACACCTTC.